This T cell receptor (beta chain) emerged from a study of long-term antiretroviral therapy in people with HIV. The immunoSEQ assay was v3.0, run at survey level. This table comes from immunoSEQ multiplex PCR, and its TCRdb copy is limited to in-frame clones, with some not included. Of 20,000 to 25,000 clones listed, 80% to 90% are singletons. Trimming cost V 3 bases and J 1 base, with 10 bases left between them. The CDR3 has 14 residues. Germline CDR1 is SGHAT and CDR2 is FQNNGV. This clone came up a few times. The antigen is not known. Study-wide findings and caveats: Clonal expansions arising prior to ART prevailed in the repertoire at every time point. Diversity rose after ART but stayed below transplant donor controls.

The V and J genes are TRBV11-2 and TRBJ2-7; D ambiguous. This clonotype was obtained from a woman aged 50 to 60 with HIV. Specimen: unsorted PBMCs, collected 2.6 years after starting antiretroviral therapy. The CDR3 bases are TGTGCCAGCAGCTTTTTGGCCACATCCTACGAGCAGTACTTC. Translated: CASSFLATSYEQYF.